This is a list of T cell receptor beta chains from one sample in a study of blood T cell repertoires in COVID-19. Here immunoSEQ multiplex PCR was the method, and the copy in TCRdb shows in-frame clones only, minus some. The sample includes about 280,000 clones, 70% to 90% seen only once; the top ten take 2% to 2.5%. The specimen sequenced was peripheral blood. The receptors here all came from a woman between 25 and 40 years old who had recovered from COVID-19. CDR3s leave out the opening cysteine and the closing phenylalanine or tryptophan.

>TRBJ1-2|11|TRBV7-2
ASSRTGADGYT
>TRBJ1-6|12|TRBV3-1/TRBV3-2
ASSPAHRNSPLH
>TRBJ1-1|14|TRBV19
ASISEVGHLNTEAF
>TRBJ1-2|13|TRBV5-4
ASSGPGDGGYGYT
>TRBJ2-4|13|TRBV5-4
ASGRQGEAKNIQY
>TRBJ2-1|14|TRBV11-2
ASSLGWTSAYNEQF
>TRBJ2-5|14|TRBV4-2
ASSQRVPPLGGTQY
>TRBJ1-1|12|TRBV11-2
ASSLGQRNTEAF
>TRBJ2-3|14|TRBV5-1
ASSPRGGLNTDTQY
>TRBJ2-2|11|TRBV24-1
ATQDRVTGELF
>TRBJ1-4|14|TRBV5-1
ASSLLGGQGNEKLF
>TRBJ2-3|12|TRBV6-5
ASSYALEGDTQY
>TRBJ1-2|14|TRBV18
ASSPAPGQELYGYT
>TRBJ1-5|13|TRBV7-2
ASSLDPGREQPQH
>TRBJ2-5|12|TRBV3-1/TRBV3-2
ASLRSTAPETQY
>TRBJ2-1|13|TRBV9
ASSEAGVNYNEQF
>TRBJ2-3|12|TRBV6-5
ASSFGTATDTQY